This T cell receptor beta chain was captured by sequencing in a study of Graves' ophthalmopathy and Graves' hyperthyroidism. This clonotype was detected many times. The antigen remains unidentified. Beta-chain TCR CDR3 regions were amplified from RNA transcripts. Second-round multiplex PCR came after a first-round RT-PCR that employed HTBI primers. MiXCR, run by TCRdb on the multiplex PCR reads, gives a single entry per CDR3 protein. The sample shows some 1.1 million distinct CDR3 sequences, about 35% of them seen only once. The CDR3 sequence is 16 residues long. From germline, CDR1 is SGHTA and CDR2 FQGNSA. J gave up 4 bases and V 0 bases, and 5 bases lay outside the gene matches. Uncontrolled infections, other autoimmune diseases, pregnancy or lactation barred patients from enrollment. Whole-study findings and limits: Most thyroid clonotypes expanded beyond 0.001 frequency were also found in blood. Using a 13-signature model, the authors split ophthalmopathy from stable hyperthyroidism, with around 89% sensitivity and 81.08% specificity.

This receptor was identified in an adult man with Graves' hyperthyroidism. The chain employs TRBV7-2 and TRBJ2-5, with 10 bases identical to TRBD2. Sequencing was carried out using peripheral blood or thyroid tissue (not recorded which). The CDR3 coding sequence is TGTGCCAGCAGCTTAGCCGCTAGCGGGGGTTTAGAGACCCAGTACTTC. Translating it yields CASSLAASGGLETQYF.